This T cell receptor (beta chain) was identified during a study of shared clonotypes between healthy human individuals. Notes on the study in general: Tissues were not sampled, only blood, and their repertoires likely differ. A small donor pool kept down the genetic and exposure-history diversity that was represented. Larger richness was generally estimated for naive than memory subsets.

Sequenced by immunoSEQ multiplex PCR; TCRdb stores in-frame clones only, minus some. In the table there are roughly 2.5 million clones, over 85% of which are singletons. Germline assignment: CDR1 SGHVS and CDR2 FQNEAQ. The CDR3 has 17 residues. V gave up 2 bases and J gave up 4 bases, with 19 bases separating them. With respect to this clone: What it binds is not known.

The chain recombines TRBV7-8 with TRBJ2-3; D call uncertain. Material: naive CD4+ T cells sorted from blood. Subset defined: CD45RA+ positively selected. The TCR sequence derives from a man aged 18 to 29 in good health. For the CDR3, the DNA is TGTGCCAGCAGCTTACATCCAGGTTCGGCGCTCGCAGATACGCAGTATTTT. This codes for CASSLHPGSALADTQYF.